The 3 T cell receptor beta chains reported below all come from one sample, sequenced in a study of T cell responses to AZD1222 COVID-19 vaccine. Using immunoSEQ multiplex PCR, the repertoire was profiled, and TCRdb retains in-frame clones only, with some absent. The profile shows 150,000 to 250,000 clones, 90% to 95% of them singletons. The material sequenced was peripheral blood, taken 28 days after the second AZD1222 dose. The receptors originated from an adult who received the AZD1222 COVID-19 vaccine.

The chain recombines TRBV11-3 with TRBJ1-1; no reliable D call. Trimming cost V 5 bases and J 8 bases, with 15 bases left between them. CDR1 and CDR2 from the germline V gene are SGHNT and YENEEA. This CDR3 has 13 residues. CDR3 nucleotides: TGTGCCAGCAGCCCCCATCAGGCGGGAGAAGCTTTCTTT. Protein: CASSPHQAGEAFF.

The rearrangement joins TRBV4-2 to TRBJ2-1, with TRBD2 matching over 9 bases. Germline CDR1 reads LGHNA; CDR2 reads YNFKEQ. The CDR3 is 16 residues long. Germline trimming cut 3 bases from V and 4 bases from J; bases unmatched to any gene: 7. Here the CDR3 reads CASSHGPAGGYNEQFF. In nucleotides, the CDR3 is TGTGCCAGCAGCCACGGTCCAGCGGGGGGATACAATGAGCAGTTCTTC.

This chain joins TRBV7-9 and TRBJ2-7; 9 bases map to TRBD1. The CDR3 totals 13 residues. The germline gives CDR1 SEHNR, CDR2 FQNEAQ (reference sequence). The trim removed 4 bases at V and 3 bases at J, leaving 1 base unmatched. For the CDR3, the DNA is TGTGCCAGCAGCTGGGGACAGGGCTACGAGCAGTACTTC. Translation gives CASSWGQGYEQYF.